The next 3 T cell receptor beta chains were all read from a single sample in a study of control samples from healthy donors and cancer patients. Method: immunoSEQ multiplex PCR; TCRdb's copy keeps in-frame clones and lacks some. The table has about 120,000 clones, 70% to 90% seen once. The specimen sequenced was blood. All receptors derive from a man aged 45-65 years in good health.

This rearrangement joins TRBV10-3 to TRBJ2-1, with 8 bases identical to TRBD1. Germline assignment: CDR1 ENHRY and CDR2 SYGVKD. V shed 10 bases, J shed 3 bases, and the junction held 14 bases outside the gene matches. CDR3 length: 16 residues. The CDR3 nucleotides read TGTGCCACCCTAGCACAGACAGGGGCGGTCTACAATGAGCAGTTCTTC. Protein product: CATLAQTGAVYNEQFF.

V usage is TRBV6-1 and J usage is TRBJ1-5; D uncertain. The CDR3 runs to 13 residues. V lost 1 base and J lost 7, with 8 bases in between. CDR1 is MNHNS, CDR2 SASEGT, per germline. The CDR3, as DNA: TGTGCCAGCAGTGAAGTGTGGGAACAGCCCCAGCATTTT. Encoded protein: CASSEVWEQPQHF.

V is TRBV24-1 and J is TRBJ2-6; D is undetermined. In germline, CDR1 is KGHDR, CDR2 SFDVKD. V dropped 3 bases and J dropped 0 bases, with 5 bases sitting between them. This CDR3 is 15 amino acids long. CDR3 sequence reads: CATSDPRSGANVLTF. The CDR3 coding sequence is TGTGCCACCAGTGATCCACGCTCTGGGGCCAACGTCCTGACTTTC.